Below are 13 T cell receptor beta chains sequenced from a single sample in a study of vaccination and CD4 T cells after COVID-19. Time point described: late sampling 161 to 241 days after vaccination in three convalescent patients. TCRdb redid the calling of the PCR reads with MiXCR, one entry per CDR3 protein. The top ten hold 5% to 6.5% of the sample, which has approximately 40,000 distinct CDR3 sequences, around 33% seen once. The sequences come from CD4+ T cells from blood, collected about 7 months after SARS-CoV-2 vaccination. These receptors originate from a human donor who had recovered from COVID-19.

This clonotype was counted many times. The V and J genes are TRBV7-9 and TRBJ2-5, with D maybe TRBD1 (6 bases). The germline CDR1 and CDR2 sequences are SEHNR and FQNEAQ (reference sequence). V shed 2 bases and J shed 2 bases, with 9 bases lying between them. CDR3 length: 14 residues. CDR3 protein: CASSLHRDQETQYF. DNA for the CDR3: TGTGCCAGCAGCTTACACAGGGATCAAGAGACCCAGTACTTC. The whole variable domain, filled in from reference TRBV7-9 and TRBJ2-5, reads DTGVSQNPRHKITKRGQNVTFRCDPISEHNRLYWYRQTLGQGPEFLTYFQNEAQLEKSRLLSDRFSAERPKGSFSTLEIQRTEQGDSAMYLCASSLHRDQETQYFGPGTRLLVL.

This clonotype was observed a few times. The chain combines TRBV7-9 with TRBJ2-1, with TRBD2 identical over 8 bases. Unmatched junction bases numbered 10, after V lost 3 bases and J lost 9 bases. Germline lookup yields CDR1 SEHNR and CDR2 FQNEAQ (reference sequence). The CDR3 spans 15 residues. The chain's CDR3 is CASSFSEAGVGEQFF. The CDR3 coding sequence is TGTGCCAGCAGCTTCTCGGAAGCGGGAGTAGGTGAGCAGTTCTTC. The full variable domain, rest sourced from reference TRBV7-9 and TRBJ2-1, is DTGVSQNPRHKITKRGQNVTFRCDPISEHNRLYWYRQTLGQGPEFLTYFQNEAQLEKSRLLSDRFSAERPKGSFSTLEIQRTEQGDSAMYLCASSFSEAGVGEQFFGPGTRLTVL.

V and J are TRBV7-9 and TRBJ2-3, with TRBD2 as a possible D gene (5 bases). There are 14 residues in the CDR3. The V and J ends lost 8 bases and 3 bases respectively, with 15 bases between them. Germline V lookup: CDR1 SEHNR, CDR2 FQNEAQ (reference sequence). The DNA for the CDR3 is TGTGCCAGCTCCCAAAGAACGGGGACAGATACGCAGTATTTT. It yields the protein CASSQRTGTDTQYF.

This clonotype was detected only a few times. This sequence joins TRBV27 and TRBJ2-5, with TRBD1 identical over 9 bases. Germline V lookup: CDR1 MNHEY, CDR2 SMNVEV (reference sequence). The ends lost 4 bases at V and 5 bases at J; junction bases unmatched: 5. The CDR3 totals 14 residues. The CDR3 nucleotides are TGTGCCAGCAGTTCACAGGGGGCCAGGGAGACCCAGTACTTC. It specifies CASSSQGARETQYF.

This sequence joins TRBV11-1 and TRBJ2-5; 11 bases map to TRBD2. The CDR3 totals 15 residues. V lost 4 bases to trimming and J lost 5 bases; unmatched junction nucleotides: 6. Germline CDR1 SGHAT, CDR2 FQDESV (reference sequence). The CDR3 DNA reads TGTGCCAGCAGCTCGCCCACTAGCGGGAGTGAGACCCAGTACTTC. This codes for CASSSPTSGSETQYF.

This clonotype appeared a few times. V gene TRBV20-1 combines with J gene TRBJ2-2; D is possibly TRBD1 (6 bases). Germline CDR1 reads DFQATT; CDR2 reads SNEGSKA (reference sequence). The V end was cut by 1 base, the J end by 1 base, with 10 bases between. The CDR3 consists of 15 residues. CDR3 protein: CSARVVRGNTGELFF. The DNA for the CDR3 is TGCAGTGCTAGAGTGGTCAGGGGGAACACCGGGGAGCTGTTTTTT.

This clonotype was detected only a few times. V gene TRBV7-2 combines with J gene TRBJ2-2; 7 positions match TRBD1. The CDR3 length is 15 residues. Germline V gene sequence: CDR1 SGHTA, CDR2 FQGNSA. V shed 3 bases, J shed 5 bases, and the junction held 6 bases outside the gene matches. The CDR3 DNA follows: TGTGCCAGCAGCTTCGGGGACAGAGAAACCGGGGAGCTGTTTTTT. Its translation: CASSFGDRETGELFF. The full variable domain, its missing parts supplied by reference TRBV7-2 and TRBJ2-2, is GAGVSQSPSNKVTEKGKDVELRCDPISGHTALYWYRQSLGQGLEFLIYFQGNSAPDKSGLPSDRFSAERTGGSVSTLTIQRTQQEDSAVYLCASSFGDRETGELFFGEGSRLTVL.

This clonotype has more than one count but fewer than ten. This chain connects TRBV7-6 to TRBJ2-5, with D possibly matching TRBD2 (6 bases). CDR3 length equals 15 residues. Germline CDR1 SGHVS, CDR2 FNYEAQ. The germline V and J ends were trimmed by 3 bases and 6 bases, with 17 bases remaining between them. Written as DNA, the CDR3 is TGTGCCAGCAGCTTCAGATTCGGGAGTGAGAAGACCCAGTACTTC. Residues: CASSFRFGSEKTQYF.

This chain uses TRBV7-9 with TRBJ2-5; D is unclear. Germline CDR1 and CDR2: SEHNR and FQNEAQ (reference sequence). V dropped 2 bases and J dropped 4 bases, with 11 bases sitting between them. The CDR3 length is 14 residues. The CDR3 DNA follows: TGTGCCAGCAGCTTATCGCCCAGAGGAGAGACCCAGTACTTC. Amino acids: CASSLSPRGETQYF.

The CDR3 DNA sequence: TGCAGCGTGTCGGGGGAGCAGTTCTTC. This codes for CSVSGEQFF. This chain uses TRBV29-1 with TRBJ2-1; D is perhaps TRBD2 (5 bases). V gave up 6 bases and J gave up 10 bases, with 7 bases separating them. The CDR3 loop spans 9 amino acids. CDR1 SQVTM and CDR2 ANQGSEA come from the germline V gene.

The gene calls are TRBV5-5 and TRBJ2-3; D may match TRBD1 or TRBD2 (6 bases each). The V and J ends lost 0 bases and 1 base respectively, with 12 bases between them. This CDR3 comprises 16 residues. CDR1 SGHKS and CDR2 YYEKEE come from the germline V gene (reference sequence). The CDR3 bases are TGTGCCAGCAGCTTGGCCCGGGGGCGCGGCACAGATACGCAGTATTTT. Protein product: CASSLARGRGTDTQYF.

This rearrangement joins TRBV7-9 to TRBJ2-3; 10 bases match TRBD2. Germline V gives CDR1 SEHNR, CDR2 FQNEAQ (reference sequence). With V trimmed by 2 bases and J by 5 bases, 7 bases remained unmatched. This CDR3 has 16 residues. CDR3 DNA: TGTGCCAGCAGCTTAATTTCTAGCGGGAGAGGAGATACGCAGTATTTT. Its translation is CASSLISSGRGDTQYF.

The CDR3 loop is CSAGGASGSYNEQFF. The CDR3 DNA sequence: TGCAGTGCCGGGGGGGCTAGCGGGTCGTACAATGAGCAGTTCTTC. The chain combines TRBV20-1 with TRBJ2-1; TRBD2 agrees at 8 bases. Trimming at V came to 6 bases and at J to 4 bases, leaving 11 bases not matched to a gene. Germline CDR1 reads DFQATT; CDR2 reads SNEGSKA (reference sequence). The CDR3 has 15 residues.